One and the same sample provided the 5 T cell receptor beta chains below, sequenced in a study of T cell repertoires in aging, cancer and after chemotherapy (dated by TCRdb to about 2019). TCRdb shows the sequencer as Illumina MiSeq. Multiplex touch-down PCR with a mixed TRB-A/B primer pool was used to amplify rearranged TRB sequences covering the V, D and J segments. The public reads were run again by TCRdb, first through fastp at Q25 and then through MiXCR, and only productive beta chains were kept. CDR3 protein duplicates are merged, each entry listing the most common genes and DNA. This sample lists fewer than 2,500 distinct CDR3 sequences; around 32% were detected once. 9.5% to 13% of the sample comes from the top ten. TCR beta rearrangements were amplified from genomic DNA isolated from peripheral blood, not from sorted cells or RNA. The material sequenced was blood. The receptors originated from a human donor with a solid tumor.

This clonotype counts as medium-sized. The chain employs TRBV19 and TRBJ2-2; D not resolved. The germline V gene encodes CDR1 LNHDA and CDR2 SQIVND (reference sequence). This CDR3 region has 14 residues. V lost 9 bases, J lost 1 base, and 12 bases lay in between. The CDR3 DNA reads as TGTGCCAGCAAACTCACCGGGAACACCGGGGAGCTGTTTTTT. This encodes CASKLTGNTGELFF.

This clonotype was recorded a few times. The genes are TRBV20-1 and TRBJ2-7, with TRBD1 matching 12 bases. The CDR3 has 16 residues. From germline, CDR1 is DFQATT and CDR2 SNEGSKA (reference sequence). The junction had 10 bases not matched to a gene; V was cut back by 1 base and J by 6 bases. CDR3 DNA sequence: TGCAGTGCTAGAGCTCACTCCGGGACAGGGGGCCGCGAGCAGTACTTC. It codes for CSARAHSGTGGREQYF.

V gene TRBV5-1 combines with J gene TRBJ2-3; 12 bases align to TRBD1. The V gene end was trimmed by 4 bases and the J gene end by 5 bases; junction bases not matched to a gene: 5. The germline V gene encodes CDR1 SGHRS and CDR2 YFSETQ. The CDR3 spans 15 residues. The CDR3 DNA is TGCGCCAGCAGCCTGGGACAGGGGGCATTAGATACGCAGTATTTT. Translating gives CASSLGQGALDTQYF.

The chain couples TRBV19 to TRBJ2-7; maybe TRBD1 (5 bases). This CDR3 comprises 14 residues. Trimming stripped 7 bases from V and 2 bases from J, with 15 bases between. The germline gives CDR1 LNHDA, CDR2 SQIVND (reference sequence). DNA of the CDR3: TGTGCCAGTACCTTGGACAAAAACACCTACGAGCAGTACTTC. Protein sequence: CASTLDKNTYEQYF.

The CDR3 reads CASSPDSDRVLGYTF. The CDR3 DNA sequence: TGTGCCAGCAGCCCGGACTCGGACAGGGTCCTGGGCTACACCTTC. The chain couples TRBV5-5 to TRBJ1-2, with 8 bases aligning to TRBD1. From germline, CDR1 is SGHKS and CDR2 YYEKEE (reference sequence). This CDR3 is built from 15 residues. The junction had 13 bases not matched to a gene; V was cut back by 4 bases and J by 8 bases.